Following are 15 T cell receptor beta chains from one sample sequenced in a study of Tregs in tolerant kidney transplant recipients. Profiled with immunoSEQ multiplex PCR; TCRdb holds only in-frame clones, not every one. The sample has 15,000 to 20,000 clones, around 55% seen once; the top ten hold roughly 3.2%. Antigens for these TCRs are unknown. The specimen was Tregs from blood cultured with allogeneic cells. The receptor source for this set is a human donor in good health.

The chain links TRBV10-3 to TRBJ2-5; no clear D gene. The CDR3 has 14 residues. The germline V gene has CDR1 ENHRY and CDR2 SYGVKD. V lost 1 base, J lost 3 bases, and 9 bases lay in between. CDR3 DNA: TGTGCCATCAGTGAGTTAGGCAGCAAAGAGACCCAGTACTTC. This codes for CAISELGSKETQYF.

This chain joins TRBV4-2 and TRBJ2-7; D unclear. The germline V gene has CDR1 LGHNA and CDR2 YNFKEQ. V was clipped by 1 base and J by 2 bases, with 18 bases between them. The CDR3 consists of 17 residues. CDR3 sequence: CASSQALAHDSPYEQYF. DNA for the CDR3: TGTGCCAGCAGCCAAGCCCTGGCACACGACTCGCCCTACGAGCAGTACTTC.

The V and J genes are TRBV29-1 and TRBJ2-2, with D unresolved. CDR1 SQVTM and CDR2 ANQGSEA come from the germline V gene. V was clipped by 4 bases and J by 6 bases, with 12 bases between them. The CDR3 has 13 residues. Written as DNA, the CDR3 is TGCAGCGTTGGTACCATGGCCGCCGGGGAGCTGTTTTTT. Translation gives CSVGTMAAGELFF.

About this clone itself: A read error may account for a junction end that differs from germline. CDR3 in amino acids: CASSLGRRGGKQYF. In DNA, the CDR3 is TGTGCCAGCAGCTTGGGCCGTCGGGGCGGCAAGCAGTACTTC. The chain is built from TRBV5-3 and TRBJ2-7, with D perhaps matching TRBD1 or TRBD2 (5 bases each). TRBV5-3 belongs to the ORF category, with a function that is uncertain. This CDR3 comprises 14 residues.

The rearrangement joins TRBV10-3 to TRBJ1-1; 7 bases align to TRBD1. Looked up from germline, CDR1 is ENHRY and CDR2 is SYGVKD. CDR3 length: 14 residues. The ends lost 8 bases at V and 0 bases at J; junction bases unmatched: 6. The CDR3 DNA reads as TGTGCCATCTCAAGACAGGGTATGAACACTGAAGCTTTCTTT. As protein: CAISRQGMNTEAFF.

The chain has TRBV9 and TRBJ1-5, with D unresolved. This CDR3 region has 13 residues. Germline V lookup: CDR1 SGDLS, CDR2 YYNGEE. The V end was cut by 4 bases, the J end by 4 bases, with 9 bases between. The CDR3 is CASSTDVNQPQHF. For the CDR3, the DNA is TGTGCCAGCAGCACGGACGTAAATCAGCCCCAGCATTTT.

The rearrangement links TRBV5-1 to TRBJ1-2; TRBD1 is a possible D gene (5 bases). Germline lookup yields CDR1 SGHRS and CDR2 YFSETQ. V lost 4 bases and J 8 bases, leaving 15 bases between the germline ends. The CDR3 is 13 residues long. The CDR3 DNA is TGCGCCAGCAGCGCGGCGGGACGTGAGGGCTACACCTTC. Its protein product is CASSAAGREGYTF.

This clone was seen a few times. CDR3 sequence: CAFGTSTDTQYF. CDR3 coding DNA: TGTGCCTTTGGGACTAGCACAGATACGCAGTATTTT. The V gene is TRBV30, the J gene TRBJ2-3, with D possibly being TRBD2 (6 bases). Germline CDR1 is GTSNPN and CDR2 is SVGIG (reference sequence). Trimming shortened V by 7 bases and J by 0 bases, and 8 bases separated the two germline ends. The CDR3 length is 12 residues.

This clone was recorded only once. The chain employs TRBV5-1 and TRBJ1-3; 7 bases map to TRBD1. The J segment lost 3 bases and the V segment lost 0 bases, leaving 6 bases of the junction unmatched. CDR3 length equals 16 residues. The germline V gene encodes CDR1 SGHRS and CDR2 YFSETQ. The CDR3 sequence is CASSLEVGGRGNTIYF. The CDR3 DNA follows: TGCGCCAGCAGCTTGGAGGTAGGGGGCCGTGGAAACACCATATATTTT.

This chain uses TRBV7-2 with TRBJ2-1; either TRBD1 or TRBD2 may fit D (6 bases each). Germline CDR1 and CDR2: SGHTA and FQGNSA. The CDR3 sequence is 18 residues long. The V end lost 5 bases, the J end lost 3 bases, and 23 bases lay between the germline ends. For the CDR3, the DNA is TGTGCCAGCAGCCAGAACGCTAGAAAGGGGGGAATCTACAATGAGCAGTTCTTC. Translation gives CASSQNARKGGIYNEQFF. The whole variable domain, filled in from reference TRBV7-2 and TRBJ2-1, reads GAGVSQSPSNKVTEKGKDVELRCDPISGHTALYWYRQSLGQGLEFLIYFQGNSAPDKSGLPSDRFSAERTGGSVSTLTIQRTQQEDSAVYLCASSQNARKGGIYNEQFFGPGTRLTVL.

In its sample, this clone ranks as large. V is TRBV4-1 and J is TRBJ1-5; the D gene is possibly TRBD1 (5 bases). CDR1 and CDR2 (germline): MGHRA, YSYEKL. Trimming stripped 4 bases from V and 8 bases from J, with 12 bases between. The CDR3 runs 13 residues. CDR3 residues: CASSPIGTKPQHF. The CDR3 DNA reads as TGCGCCAGCAGCCCTATTGGGACGAAGCCCCAGCATTTT.

Notes on this clone: The sample has other DNA sequences that encode this CDR3 too. The rearrangement joins TRBV28 to TRBJ1-5; D remains ambiguous. Germline CDR1 and CDR2: MDHEN and SYDVKM. The CDR3 loop spans 11 amino acids. V dropped 3 bases and J dropped 5 bases, with 2 bases sitting between them. CDR3 coding DNA: TGTGCCAGCAGTTTTCATCAGCCCCAGCATTTT. Translation gives CASSFHQPQHF.

The chain carries TRBV11-2 and TRBJ2-5, with D unresolved. The V gene's germline CDR1 is SGHAT and CDR2 FQNNGV. V lost 0 bases and J lost 5, with 4 bases in between. CDR3 length: 12 amino acids. CDR3 in DNA: TGTGCCAGCAGCTTAGATGGGGAGACCCAGTACTTC. This translates into CASSLDGETQYF.

Written as DNA, the CDR3 is TGTGCCAGTAGTATCCGGAACGGTAACACTGAAGCTTTCTTT. The encoded protein is CASSIRNGNTEAFF. This chain joins TRBV19 and TRBJ1-1; D is unclear. Germline-derived CDR1 and CDR2 are LNHDA and SQIVND (reference sequence). The CDR3 contains 14 residues. The V and J ends lost 3 bases and 2 bases respectively, with 10 bases between them.

This clone was observed a single time. V gene TRBV6-5 combines with J gene TRBJ1-2, with D tentatively TRBD1 (6 bases). The CDR3 runs 14 residues. Looked up from germline, CDR1 is MNHEY and CDR2 is SVGAGI. Trimming removed 7 bases from V and 5 bases from J, with 17 bases in between. The CDR3 loop is CASTPRQGRYGYTF. Written as DNA, the CDR3 is TGTGCCAGCACCCCCCGGCAGGGGCGGTATGGCTACACCTTC.